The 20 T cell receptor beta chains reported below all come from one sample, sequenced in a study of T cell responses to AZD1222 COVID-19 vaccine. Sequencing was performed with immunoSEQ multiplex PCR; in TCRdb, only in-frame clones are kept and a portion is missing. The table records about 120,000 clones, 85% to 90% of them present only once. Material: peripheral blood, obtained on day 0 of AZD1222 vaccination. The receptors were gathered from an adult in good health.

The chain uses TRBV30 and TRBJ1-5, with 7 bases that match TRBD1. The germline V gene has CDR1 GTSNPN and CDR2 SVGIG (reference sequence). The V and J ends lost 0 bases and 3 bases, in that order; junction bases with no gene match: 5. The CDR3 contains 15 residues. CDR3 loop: CAWSVGTALNQPQHF. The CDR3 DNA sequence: TGTGCCTGGAGTGTAGGGACAGCTCTCAATCAGCCCCAGCATTTT.

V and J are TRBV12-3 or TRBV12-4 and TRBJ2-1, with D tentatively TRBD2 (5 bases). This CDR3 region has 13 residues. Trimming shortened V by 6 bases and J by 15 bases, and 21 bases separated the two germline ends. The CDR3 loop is CASRQNRAYRGFF. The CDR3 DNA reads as TGTGCCAGCAGGCAAAATCGGGCCTACCGGGGGTTCTTC.

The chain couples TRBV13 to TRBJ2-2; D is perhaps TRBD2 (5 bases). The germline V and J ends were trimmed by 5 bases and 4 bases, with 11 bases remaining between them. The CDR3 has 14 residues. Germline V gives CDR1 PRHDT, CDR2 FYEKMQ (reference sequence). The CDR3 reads CASSQRRTTGELFF. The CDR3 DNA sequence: TGTGCCAGCAGCCAACGGAGGACCACCGGGGAGCTGTTTTTT.

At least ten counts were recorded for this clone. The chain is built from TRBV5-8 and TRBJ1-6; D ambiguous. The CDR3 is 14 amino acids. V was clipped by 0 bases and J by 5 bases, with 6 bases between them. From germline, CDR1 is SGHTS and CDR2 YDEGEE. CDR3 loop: CASSLGRNNSPLHF. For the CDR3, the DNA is TGTGCCAGCAGCTTGGGCAGGAATAATTCACCCCTCCACTTT.

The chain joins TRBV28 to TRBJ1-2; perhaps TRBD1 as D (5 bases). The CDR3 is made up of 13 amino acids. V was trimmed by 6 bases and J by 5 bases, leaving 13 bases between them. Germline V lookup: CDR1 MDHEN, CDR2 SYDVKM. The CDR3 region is CASSTGGWYGYTF. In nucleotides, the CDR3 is TGTGCCAGCAGCACCGGGGGATGGTATGGCTACACCTTC.

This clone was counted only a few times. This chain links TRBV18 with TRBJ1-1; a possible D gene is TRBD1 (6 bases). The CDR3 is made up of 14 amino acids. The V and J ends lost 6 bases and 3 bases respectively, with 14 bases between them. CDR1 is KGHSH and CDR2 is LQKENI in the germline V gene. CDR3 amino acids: CASSVTEGDTEAFF. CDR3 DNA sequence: TGTGCCAGCTCCGTGACAGAGGGGGACACTGAAGCTTTCTTT. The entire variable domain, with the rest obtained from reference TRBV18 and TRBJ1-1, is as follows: NAGVMQNPRHLVRRRGQEARLRCSPMKGHSHVYWYRQLPEEGLKFMVYLQKENIIDESGMPKERFSAEFPKEGPSILRIQQVVRGDSAAYFCASSVTEGDTEAFFGQGTRLTVV.

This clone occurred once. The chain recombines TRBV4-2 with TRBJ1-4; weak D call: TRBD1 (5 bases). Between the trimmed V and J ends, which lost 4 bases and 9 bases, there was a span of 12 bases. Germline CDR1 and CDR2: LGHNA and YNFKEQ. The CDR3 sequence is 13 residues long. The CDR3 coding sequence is TGTGCCAGCAGCCCGGACCGGGGCCAAAAACTGTTTTTT. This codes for CASSPDRGQKLFF.

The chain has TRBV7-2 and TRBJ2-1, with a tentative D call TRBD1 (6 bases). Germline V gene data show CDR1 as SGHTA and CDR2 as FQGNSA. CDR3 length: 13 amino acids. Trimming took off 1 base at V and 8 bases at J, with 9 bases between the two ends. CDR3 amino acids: CASSLVGGDEQFF. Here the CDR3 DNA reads TGTGCCAGCAGCTTAGTAGGGGGTGATGAGCAGTTCTTC.

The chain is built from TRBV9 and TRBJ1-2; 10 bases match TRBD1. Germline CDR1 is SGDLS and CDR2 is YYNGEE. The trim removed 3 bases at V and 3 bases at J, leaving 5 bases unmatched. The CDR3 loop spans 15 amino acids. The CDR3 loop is CASSETGTGDYGYTF. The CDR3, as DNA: TGTGCCAGCAGCGAGACCGGGACAGGGGACTATGGCTACACCTTC.

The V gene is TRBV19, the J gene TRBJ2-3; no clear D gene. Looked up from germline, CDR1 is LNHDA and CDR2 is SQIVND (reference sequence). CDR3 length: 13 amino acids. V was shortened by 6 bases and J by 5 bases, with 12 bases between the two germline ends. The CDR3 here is CASSRDNRDTQYF. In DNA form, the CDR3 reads TGTGCCAGTAGCAGAGATAACAGAGATACGCAGTATTTT.

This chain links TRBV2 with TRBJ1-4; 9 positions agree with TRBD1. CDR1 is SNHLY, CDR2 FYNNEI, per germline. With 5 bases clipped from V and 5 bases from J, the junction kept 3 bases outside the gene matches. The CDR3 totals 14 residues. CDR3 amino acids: CASSSTGGNEKLFF. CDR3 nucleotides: TGTGCCAGCAGTTCGACAGGGGGGAATGAAAAACTGTTTTTT.

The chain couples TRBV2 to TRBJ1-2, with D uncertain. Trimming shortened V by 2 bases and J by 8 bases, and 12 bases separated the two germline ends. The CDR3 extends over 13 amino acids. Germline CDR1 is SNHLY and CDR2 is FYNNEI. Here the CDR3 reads CASSETALGGYTF. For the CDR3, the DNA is TGTGCCAGCAGTGAAACGGCTCTGGGAGGCTACACCTTC. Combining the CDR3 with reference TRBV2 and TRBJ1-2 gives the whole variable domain EPEVTQTPSHQVTQMGQEVILRCVPISNHLYFYWYRQILGQKVEFLVSFYNNEISEKSEIFDDQFSVERPDGSNFTLKIRSTKLEDSAMYFCASSETALGGYTFGSGTRLTVV.

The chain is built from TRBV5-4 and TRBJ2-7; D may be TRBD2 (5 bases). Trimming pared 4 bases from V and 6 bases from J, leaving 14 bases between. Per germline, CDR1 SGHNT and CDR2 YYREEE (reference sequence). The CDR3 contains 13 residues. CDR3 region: CASSLIIGGEQYF. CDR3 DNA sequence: TGTGCCAGCAGCCTAATAATCGGAGGCGAGCAGTACTTC.

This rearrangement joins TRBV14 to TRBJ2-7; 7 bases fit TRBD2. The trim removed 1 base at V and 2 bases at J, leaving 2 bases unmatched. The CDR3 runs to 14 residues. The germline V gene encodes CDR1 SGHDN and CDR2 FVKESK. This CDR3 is CASSQGRGAYEQYF. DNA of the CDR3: TGTGCCAGCAGCCAAGGTCGGGGGGCCTACGAGCAGTACTTC.

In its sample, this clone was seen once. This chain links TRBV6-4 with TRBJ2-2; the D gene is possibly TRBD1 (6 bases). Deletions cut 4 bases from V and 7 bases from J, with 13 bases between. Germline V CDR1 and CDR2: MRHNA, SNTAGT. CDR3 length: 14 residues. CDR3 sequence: CASSVLTGSGELFF. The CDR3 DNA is TGTGCCAGCAGTGTCCTGACAGGCAGCGGGGAGCTGTTTTTT.

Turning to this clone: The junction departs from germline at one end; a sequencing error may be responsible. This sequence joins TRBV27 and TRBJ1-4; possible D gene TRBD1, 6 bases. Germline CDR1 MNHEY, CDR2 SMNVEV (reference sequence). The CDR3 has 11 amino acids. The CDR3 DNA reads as TGTGCCAGCAGTTTATCGTACAGGGTGATTTTT. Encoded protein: CASSLSYRVIF.

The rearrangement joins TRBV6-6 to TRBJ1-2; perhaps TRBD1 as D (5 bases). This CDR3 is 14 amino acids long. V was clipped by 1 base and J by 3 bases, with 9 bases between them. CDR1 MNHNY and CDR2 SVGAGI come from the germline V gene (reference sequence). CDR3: CASSYFGRDYGYTF. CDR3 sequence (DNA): TGTGCCAGCAGTTACTTCGGCAGGGACTATGGCTACACCTTC.

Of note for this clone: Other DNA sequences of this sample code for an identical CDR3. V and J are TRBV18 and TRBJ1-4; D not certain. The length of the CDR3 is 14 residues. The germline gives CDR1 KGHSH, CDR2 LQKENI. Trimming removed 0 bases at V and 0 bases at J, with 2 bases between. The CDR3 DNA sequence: TGTGCCAGCTCACCACCAGCAACTAATGAAAAACTGTTTTTT. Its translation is CASSPPATNEKLFF.

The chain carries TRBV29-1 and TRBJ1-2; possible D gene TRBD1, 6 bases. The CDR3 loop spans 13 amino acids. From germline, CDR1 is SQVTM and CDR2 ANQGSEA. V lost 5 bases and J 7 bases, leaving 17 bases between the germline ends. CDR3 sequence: CSVSGVGGSGYTF. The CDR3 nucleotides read TGCAGCGTTAGTGGTGTAGGGGGTTCTGGCTACACCTTC.

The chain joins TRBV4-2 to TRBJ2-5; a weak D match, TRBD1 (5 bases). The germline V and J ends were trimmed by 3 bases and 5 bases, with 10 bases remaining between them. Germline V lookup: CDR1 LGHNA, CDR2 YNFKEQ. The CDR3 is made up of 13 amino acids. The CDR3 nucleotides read TGTGCCAGCAGCCAGGGGCTATCGGAGACCCAGTACTTC. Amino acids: CASSQGLSETQYF.